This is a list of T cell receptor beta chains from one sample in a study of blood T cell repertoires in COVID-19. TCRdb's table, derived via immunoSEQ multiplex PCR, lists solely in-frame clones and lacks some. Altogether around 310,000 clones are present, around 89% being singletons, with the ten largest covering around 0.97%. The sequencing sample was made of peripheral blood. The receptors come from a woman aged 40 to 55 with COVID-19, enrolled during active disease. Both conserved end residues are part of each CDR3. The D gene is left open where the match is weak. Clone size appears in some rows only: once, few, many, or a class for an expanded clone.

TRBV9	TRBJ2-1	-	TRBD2	TGTGCCAGCAGCTTCCGGAGGGCTAGCGGGGGGAACAATGAGCAGTTCTTC	CASSFRRASGGNNEQFF
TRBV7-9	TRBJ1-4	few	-	TGTGCCAGCAGCTTAGCCCAGTGGGAAAAACTGTTTTTT	CASSLAQWEKLFF
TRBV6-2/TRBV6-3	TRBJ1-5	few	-	TGTGCCAGCAGTTACTCGAACAGGCAACATAGTGGCAATCAGCCCCAGCATTTT	CASSYSNRQHSGNQPQHF
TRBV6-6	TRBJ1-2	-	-	TGTGCCAGCAGTTACCCCGGACATACGGCTGGCTACACCTTC	CASSYPGHTAGYTF
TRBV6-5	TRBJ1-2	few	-	TGTGCCAGCAGGGAGGGTTATAACTATGGCTACACCTTC	CASREGYNYGYTF
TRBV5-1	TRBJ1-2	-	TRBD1	TGCGCCAGCAGCTTGGAGGGCAACAGGGGGCTAAGTGGCTACACCTTC	CASSLEGNRGLSGYTF
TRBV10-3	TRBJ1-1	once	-	TGTGCCACCTGGGACTTCGACACTGAAGCTTTCTTT	CATWDFDTEAFF
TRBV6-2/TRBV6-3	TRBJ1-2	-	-	TGTGCCAGCAGTTATCGGGGGGGAGATGGCTACACCTTC	CASSYRGGDGYTF
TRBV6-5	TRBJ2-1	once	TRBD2	TGTGCCAGCGGTTTCAACCTGGGACTAGCGAATAATGAGCAGTTCTTC	CASGFNLGLANNEQFF
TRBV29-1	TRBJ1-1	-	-	TGCAGCGTCGGGGAAAACACTGAAGCTTTCTTT	CSVGENTEAFF
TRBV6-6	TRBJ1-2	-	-	TGTGCCAGCAGTGAGTCGGGTGGCGGCTACACCTTC	CASSESGGGYTF
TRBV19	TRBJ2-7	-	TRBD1	TGTGCCAGTACCCGGAATTACCGGGACAGGGTTAACGAGCAGTACTTC	CASTRNYRDRVNEQYF
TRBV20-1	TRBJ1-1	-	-	TGCAGTGCTAGTCGTGGGCAGCCGAACACTGAAGCTTTCTTT	CSASRGQPNTEAFF
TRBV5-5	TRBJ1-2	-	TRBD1	TGTGCCAGCAGCTACGGACAGGGCGAGGTTTTCTATGGCTACACCTTC	CASSYGQGEVFYGYTF
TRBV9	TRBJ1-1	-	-	TGTGCCAGCAGCGGATCGACAGGAAGGCCTCCCACTGAAGCTTTCTTT	CASSGSTGRPPTEAFF
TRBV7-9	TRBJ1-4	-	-	TGTGCCAGCAGCTTAGCGCTGGGGGCAGGTGAAAAACTGTTTTTT	CASSLALGAGEKLFF
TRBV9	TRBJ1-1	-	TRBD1	TGTGCCAGCGGATCAGGGACAGGTGGCAGCGTGGCTTTCTTT	CASGSGTGGSVAFF
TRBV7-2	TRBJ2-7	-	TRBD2	TGTGCCAGCAGCCAGGCTAGCGGGGGTTCCTACGAGCAGTACTTC	CASSQASGGSYEQYF
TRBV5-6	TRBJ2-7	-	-	TGTGCCAGCAGCCCCGGCGGGCCTAGATACGAGCAGTACTTC	CASSPGGPRYEQYF
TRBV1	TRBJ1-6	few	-	TGCACCAGCAGCACAGCTACTTATAATTCACCCCTCCACTTT	CTSSTATYNSPLHF
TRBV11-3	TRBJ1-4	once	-	TGTGCCAGCAGCTCGTCAGATGGTGAAAAACTGTTTTTT	CASSSSDGEKLFF
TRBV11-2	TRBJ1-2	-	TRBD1	TGTGCCAGCAGCCAGAGGGTTGCAGGGGGCAATTATGGCTACACCTTC	CASSQRVAGGNYGYTF
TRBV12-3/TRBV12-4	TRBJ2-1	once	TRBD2	TGTGCCAGCAGGATCTCGGGGGGAGGTGAGCAGTTCTTC	CASRISGGGEQFF
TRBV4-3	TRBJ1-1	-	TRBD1	TGCGCCAGCAGCCAGGGACAGGGAAGAGGTGAAGCTTTCTTT	CASSQGQGRGEAFF
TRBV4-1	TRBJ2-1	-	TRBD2	TGCGCCAGCAGCCAAGATAGCGGGGGGGCTCCCTACAATGAGCAGTTCTTC	CASSQDSGGAPYNEQFF
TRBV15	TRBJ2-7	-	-	TGTGCCACCAGTTGGGACATCTCCTACGAGCAGTACTTC	CATSWDISYEQYF
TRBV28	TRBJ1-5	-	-	TGTGCCAGCAGTTCCGGCCACACAGGGAGTCAGCCCCAGCATTTT	CASSSGHTGSQPQHF
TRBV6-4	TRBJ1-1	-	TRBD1	TGTGCCAGCAGTCCGGTCGGGACAGGGCTCCTCGGCACTGAAGCTTTCTTT	CASSPVGTGLLGTEAFF
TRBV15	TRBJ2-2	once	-	TGTGCCACCAGCATACGGACTGTAACCGGGGAGCTGTTTTTT	CATSIRTVTGELFF
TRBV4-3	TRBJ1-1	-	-	TGCGCCAGCAGCCAAGATTGGGGGGGCCAGTTCACTGAAGCTTTCTTT	CASSQDWGGQFTEAFF
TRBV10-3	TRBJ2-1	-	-	TGTGCCATCACCGCGGAAAGCTCCTACAATGAGCAGTTCTTC	CAITAESSYNEQFF
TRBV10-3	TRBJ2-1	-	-	TGTGCCATCAGGGGGTCGGGGGGCATTTTATACAATGAGCAGTTCTTC	CAIRGSGGILYNEQFF
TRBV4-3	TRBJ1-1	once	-	TGCGCCAGCAGCCAAGGGCCAAGTCCATACATGAACACTGAAGCTTTCTTT	CASSQGPSPYMNTEAFF